This T cell receptor (beta chain) was found in a study of control samples from healthy donors and cancer patients (dated by TCRdb to the early 2020s). Reading the germline V gene gives CDR1 SNHLY and CDR2 FYNNEI. The CDR3 contains 14 residues, cysteine and phenylalanine counted. CDR3 DNA only is kept here, 42 bases in frame from base 1. V lost 6 bases and J lost 0 bases; the stretch between them is 11 bases long. The method was the immunoSEQ multiplex PCR assay. TCRdb limited this immuneACCESS table to in-frame rearrangements with V and J called. A share of clones is missing; checked studies link under half to unresolved V genes, and the rest is unexplained. The sample includes 150,000 to 180,000 clones, with over 85% observed a single time. The ten largest clonotypes hold 5% to 6.5% of the sample. Worth noting for this clone: Its antigen remains unidentified. Within one base of it there is no much larger clone, and no base qualities were kept.

The clonotype comes from a man aged 40-55 years in good health. The rearrangement joined TRBV2 to TRBJ1-2, with no confidently assigned D gene. Input material: blood. The CDR3 protein: CASRAEVPNYGYTF. The DNA is TGTGCCAGCAGGGCGGAAGTTCCTAACTATGGCTACACCTTC.